These 7 T cell receptor beta chains originate from one sample sequenced in a study of cytomegalovirus exposure and HLA in healthy donors. Primers for the PCR totalled 60 Vbeta and 13 Jbeta. TCRdb's table, derived via immunoSEQ multiplex PCR, lists solely in-frame clones and lacks some. The sample holds about 140,000 clones; about 80% are singletons and the top ten take roughly 14%. Material for sequencing was PBMCs. The receptors stem from a woman aged 40 to 49 in good health and CMV-seronegative.

The V and J genes are TRBV7-3 and TRBJ2-6; 9 bases fit TRBD2. With V trimmed by 5 bases and J by 2 bases, 1 base remained unmatched. CDR3 length equals 15 residues. Germline V gene data show CDR1 as SGHTA and CDR2 as FQGTGA. CDR3 bases: TGTGCCAGCAGCGCGGGAGGGGCTGGGGCCAACGTCCTGACTTTC. It is translated as CASSAGGAGANVLTF.

This clone was seen once. The chain joins TRBV9 to TRBJ2-3; D gene ambiguous. The CDR3 contains 14 residues. Germline V gene lookup returns CDR1 SGDLS and CDR2 YYNGEE. V lost 6 bases and J 0 bases, leaving 11 bases between the germline ends. In nucleotides, the CDR3 is TGTGCCAGCACTCCCCATGAGAGCACAGATACGCAGTATTTT. Translated, it gives CASTPHESTDTQYF.

The chain joins TRBV5-6 to TRBJ1-1; D is undetermined. V was pared by 0 bases and J by 4 bases, with 7 bases between. This CDR3 contains 13 residues. The germline gives CDR1 SGHDT, CDR2 YYEEEE. CDR3 residues: CASSLALSTEAFF. CDR3 sequence (DNA): TGTGCCAGCAGCTTGGCCCTCAGCACTGAAGCTTTCTTT. The whole variable domain, remainder taken from reference TRBV5-6 and TRBJ1-1, is DAGVTQSPTHLIKTRGQQVTLRCSPKSGHDTVSWYQQALGQGPQFIFQYYEEEERQRGNFPDRFSGHQFPNYSSELNVNALLLGDSALYLCASSLALSTEAFFGQGTRLTVV.

This chain's CDR3 is CASSRLAGQTQYF. The DNA for the CDR3 is TGTGCCAGCTCACGCCTAGCGGGCCAGACCCAGTACTTC. V gene TRBV18 combines with J gene TRBJ2-5, with 8 positions matching TRBD2. This CDR3 has 13 residues. The junction had 4 bases not matched to a gene; V was cut back by 4 bases and J by 6 bases. CDR1 is KGHSH and CDR2 is LQKENI in the germline V gene.

This chain links TRBV2 with TRBJ2-5, with 8 bases fitting TRBD1. Looked up from germline, CDR1 is SNHLY and CDR2 is FYNNEI. The CDR3 has 14 amino acids. With 5 bases clipped from V and 4 bases from J, the junction kept 6 bases outside the gene matches. CDR3 residues: CASSQGALGETQYF. In DNA, the CDR3 is TGTGCCAGCAGTCAGGGGGCGTTGGGAGAGACCCAGTACTTC.

J is TRBJ1-5 and V is TRBV2, with D perhaps TRBD1 (5 bases). V shed 6 bases and J shed 1 base, with 16 bases lying between them. CDR1 SNHLY and CDR2 FYNNEI come from the germline V gene. The CDR3 runs to 16 residues. Here the CDR3 reads CASRALRGGSNQPQHF. CDR3 DNA: TGTGCCAGCAGGGCGCTCCGGGGGGGAAGCAATCAGCCCCAGCATTTT.

This chain uses TRBV11-2 with TRBJ2-3, with 11 bases matching TRBD2. The CDR3 spans 15 residues. Per the germline V gene, CDR1 is SGHAT and CDR2 is FQNNGV. V shed 4 bases and J 3 bases; nucleotides not matched to a gene: 3. CDR3 nucleotides: TGTGCCAGCAGCTCCGTAGCGGGAGGGACAGATACGCAGTATTTT. This encodes CASSSVAGGTDTQYF.